This entry lists 18 T cell receptor beta chains sequenced from one sample in a study of blood T cell repertoires in COVID-19. Here immunoSEQ multiplex PCR was the method, and the copy in TCRdb shows in-frame clones only, minus some. The sample lists 470,000 or so clones; roughly nine tenths were seen once. The sample taken for sequencing was PBMCs or T cells enriched from blood (not recorded which). The receptor set was obtained from a woman under 30 with acute COVID-19.

The V gene is TRBV18, the J gene TRBJ2-7; 8 nucleotides agree with TRBD2. The CDR3 has 14 residues. V was clipped by 1 base and J by 5 bases; unmatched bases: 4. Germline lookup yields CDR1 KGHSH and CDR2 LQKENI. CDR3 nucleotides: TGTGCCAGCTCACCACTGGGACTAGATAACGAGCAGTACTTC. It codes for CASSPLGLDNEQYF.

The V and J genes are TRBV6-1 and TRBJ1-2, with a possible D match to TRBD1 (5 bases). In germline, CDR1 is MNHNS, CDR2 SASEGT. The CDR3 spans 13 residues. The V gene lost 2 bases and the J gene lost 5 bases, with 9 bases spanning the gap. The CDR3: CASSEMRGYGYTF. CDR3 DNA: TGTGCCAGCAGTGAAATGCGGGGGTATGGCTACACCTTC.

This rearrangement joins TRBV7-8 to TRBJ2-7; D ambiguous. This CDR3 comprises 11 residues. Trimming took off 5 bases at V and 6 bases at J, with 8 bases between the two ends. Germline V gives CDR1 SGHVS, CDR2 FQNEAQ. CDR3 bases: TGTGCCAGCAGCCAATGGAGCGAGCAGTACTTC. Encoded protein: CASSQWSEQYF. The whole variable domain, filled in from reference TRBV7-8 and TRBJ2-7, reads GAGVSQSPRYKVAKRGQDVALRCDPISGHVSLFWYQQALGQGPEFLTYFQNEAQLDKSGLPSDRFFAERPEGSVSTLKIQRTQQEDSAVYLCASSQWSEQYFGPGTRLTVT.

In this sample, this clone turned up once. The gene calls are TRBV7-3 and TRBJ1-1; 9 bases match TRBD1. Germline values: CDR1 SGHTA, CDR2 FQGTGA. J was trimmed by 3 bases and V by 4 bases; bases with no gene match: 12. The CDR3 totals 17 residues. The CDR3 region has the DNA TGTGCCAGCAGCTCTACTCGCCGGGACAGGGTTCACACTGAAGCTTTCTTT. Amino acid sequence: CASSSTRRDRVHTEAFF. Full variable domain (rest looked up from reference TRBV7-3 and TRBJ1-1): GAGVSQTPSNKVTEKGKYVELRCDPISGHTALYWYRQSLGQGPEFLIYFQGTGAADDSGLPNDRFFAVRPEGSVSTLKIQRTERGDSAVYLCASSSTRRDRVHTEAFFGQGTRLTVV.

V and J are TRBV28 and TRBJ1-1; 9 bases agree with TRBD1. The CDR3 contains 13 residues. V was pared by 3 bases and J by 6 bases, with 2 bases of the junction left unmatched. Germline lookup yields CDR1 MDHEN and CDR2 SYDVKM. The CDR3 is CASSLGQGPEAFF. The CDR3 DNA is TGTGCCAGCAGTTTGGGACAGGGCCCTGAAGCTTTCTTT.

A note on this clone: One end of the junction is discordant with germline, which a read error may explain. This chain links TRBV7-9 with TRBJ2-5; a possible D gene is TRBD1 (6 bases). CDR3 length: 12 amino acids. In germline, CDR1 is SEHNR, CDR2 FQNEAQ (reference sequence). The CDR3 here is CAGRTAQETQYF. CDR3 DNA sequence: TGTGCCGGCAGGACAGCGCAAGAGACCCAGTACTTC. The full variable domain, completed using reference TRBV7-9 and TRBJ2-5, is DTGVSQNPRHKITKRGQNVTFRCDPISEHNRLYWYRQTLGQGPEFLTYFQNEAQLEKSRLLSDRFSAERPKGSFSTLEIQRTEQGDSAMYLCAGRTAQETQYFGPGTRLLVL.

This clone was picked up one time. The chain links TRBV12-3 or TRBV12-4 to TRBJ1-2; maybe TRBD1 (6 bases). The CDR3 is 13 amino acids. With 6 bases removed from V and 4 bases from J, the gap between germline ends came to 12 bases. As DNA, the CDR3 is TGTGCCAGCAGCGAAACAGGGCTCTATGGCTACACCTTC. Its translation: CASSETGLYGYTF.

Here the CDR3 reads CASSRNLGQVQETQYF. CDR3 coding DNA: TGCGCCAGCAGCCGGAACCTTGGACAAGTACAAGAGACCCAGTACTTC. The chain recombines TRBV4-3 with TRBJ2-5, with D perhaps matching TRBD1 (5 bases). The CDR3 has 16 residues. V was pared by 4 bases and J by 2 bases, with 17 bases between. Germline CDR1 and CDR2: LGHNA and YSLEER.

The V gene is TRBV29-1, the J gene TRBJ2-1, with 13 bases that match TRBD2. The CDR3 is made up of 15 amino acids. Looked up from germline, CDR1 is SQVTM and CDR2 is ANQGSEA. Germline trimming cut 8 bases from V and 4 bases from J; bases unmatched to any gene: 8. CDR3 DNA: TGCAGCCTAACTAGCGGGAGGGCCGGGTACAATGAGCAGTTCTTC. This gives the protein CSLTSGRAGYNEQFF.

The chain employs TRBV5-5 and TRBJ1-1; D uncertain. Per germline, CDR1 SGHKS and CDR2 YYEKEE (reference sequence). Trimming took off 2 bases at V and 4 bases at J, with 15 bases between the two ends. This CDR3 region has 15 residues. The CDR3 region has the DNA TGTGCCAGCAGCTTTTCGCGGGAAGCGAGCACTGAAGCTTTCTTT. It is translated as CASSFSREASTEAFF.

The chain couples TRBV27 to TRBJ2-1; TRBD2 matches 11 bases. Germline V lookup: CDR1 MNHEY, CDR2 SMNVEV (reference sequence). This CDR3 is 16 amino acids long. V lost 8 bases and J lost 9; bases outside the gene matches: 15. The CDR3 DNA follows: TGTGCCAGCTCTAGCGGGGGGCCGCCTCAGGGGATTGAGCAGTTCTTC. It yields the protein CASSSGGPPQGIEQFF.

The chain uses TRBV20-1 and TRBJ2-7; 7 bases are shared with TRBD2. The CDR3 is made up of 14 amino acids. Germline V CDR1 and CDR2: DFQATT, SNEGSKA (reference sequence). V was pared by 3 bases and J by 2 bases, with 7 bases of the junction left unmatched. In DNA form, the CDR3 reads TGCAGTGCTAGTCGGGAGGAGCCCCCCTACGAGCAGTACTTC. The encoded protein is CSASREEPPYEQYF.

Comments on this clone: A single base separates this from a much larger clone, so it may be a read error. The chain is built from TRBV4-2 and TRBJ1-1; 8 bases match TRBD1. The CDR3 contains 13 residues. The germline gives CDR1 LGHNA, CDR2 YNFKEQ. Trimming took 4 bases from V and 3 from J; bases not matched to a gene: 1. CDR3 DNA sequence: TGTGCCAGCAGCCCACAGGGGGACACTGAAGCTTTCTTT. It specifies CASSPQGDTEAFF.

This chain links TRBV2 with TRBJ1-4; D remains unclear. The CDR3 runs 12 residues. The V and J ends lost 8 bases and 8 bases respectively, with 12 bases between them. Germline CDR1 reads SNHLY; CDR2 reads FYNNEI. The CDR3 region has the DNA TGTGCCAGCGGGAAAAGGAGGGAAAAACTGTTTTTT. It is translated as CASGKRREKLFF.

There are a few counts of this clone. The CDR3 spells CASSAGTIQYNEQFF. The CDR3 bases are TGTGCCAGCAGCGCCGGGACTATACAATACAATGAGCAGTTCTTC. This rearrangement joins TRBV9 to TRBJ2-1; 7 bases agree with TRBD2. Trimming removed 3 bases from V and 4 bases from J; junction bases left unmatched: 7. The CDR3 loop spans 15 amino acids. In germline, CDR1 is SGDLS, CDR2 YYNGEE.

This rearrangement joins TRBV5-1 to TRBJ2-1; D not certain. The ends were cut back, 4 bases at V and 2 bases at J, with 13 bases in the middle. This CDR3 is built from 15 residues. Germline CDR1 reads SGHRS; CDR2 reads YFSETQ. CDR3 bases: TGCGCCAGCAGCCCGAGAATACCCCCCTACAATGAGCAGTTCTTC. This gives the protein CASSPRIPPYNEQFF. Complete variable domain (other parts from reference TRBV5-1 and TRBJ2-1): KAGVTQTPRYLIKTRGQQVTLSCSPISGHRSVSWYQQTPGQGLQFLFEYFSETQRNKGNFPGRFSGRQFSNSRSEMNVSTLELGDSALYLCASSPRIPPYNEQFFGPGTRLTVL.

V is TRBV4-3 and J is TRBJ2-7; 7 bases are a match to TRBD1. The CDR3 is made up of 14 amino acids. The V and J ends lost 8 bases and 1 base, in that order; junction bases with no gene match: 8. Germline-derived CDR1 and CDR2 are LGHNA and YSLEER. The CDR3 sequence is CASSPGQTSYEQYF. CDR3 nucleotides: TGCGCCAGCTCACCGGGACAGACGTCCTACGAGCAGTACTTC.

The genes are TRBV20-1 and TRBJ2-7, with D possibly TRBD1 on 5 matching bases. This CDR3 is 10 amino acids long. Looked up from germline, CDR1 is DFQATT and CDR2 is SNEGSKA (reference sequence). V lost 4 bases and J lost 11, with 12 bases in between. Here the CDR3 reads CSANQGLEYF. CDR3 DNA sequence: TGCAGTGCTAATCAGGGTTTGGAGTACTTC.